These 25 T cell receptor beta chains originate from one sample sequenced in a study of blood T cells in healthy people across ages (dated by TCRdb to the mid-2010s). The library was produced with 5' RACE. Data came from an Illumina HiSeq 2500. A second PCR of roughly 7 to 11 cycles was performed with a sample-barcoded 5' primer and a J-beta primer mix. The public sequencing data were trimmed at Q25 with fastp and processed into clonotypes with MiXCR by TCRdb, which kept only in-frame beta chains. Identical CDR3 protein sequences are pooled into one entry, listed with their most common genes and DNA. In this sample the table shows roughly 2 million distinct CDR3 sequences, 49% of which occur a single time. The top ten hold roughly 2.1% of the sample. The sample comprised blood. The receptor source for this set is a woman in her thirties or forties in good health.

The chain carries TRBV29-1 and TRBJ1-4, with TRBD1 matching 9 bases. V dropped 1 base and J dropped 6; count of bases not matched to a gene: 12. Germline V gene lookup returns CDR1 SQVTM and CDR2 ANQGSEA. The CDR3 extends over 17 amino acids. CDR3 amino acids: CSVEGPGQGRSHEKLFF. In nucleotides, the CDR3 is TGCAGCGTTGAAGGCCCGGGACAGGGTAGATCCCATGAAAAACTGTTTTTT.

This clonotype was counted ten times or more. Compared with germline, one end of the junction differs, possibly owing to a read error. J is TRBJ2-7 and V is TRBV5-1; D is perhaps TRBD1 (5 bases). This CDR3 has 15 residues. Germline lookup yields CDR1 SGHRS and CDR2 YFSETQ. Here the CDR3 reads CASSLVAGSTYEQYF. CDR3 bases: TGTGCCAGCAGTTTAGTGGCAGGGTCAACGTACGAGCAGTACTTC.

The chain recombines TRBV11-2 with TRBJ2-5; 8 bases fit TRBD1. V was clipped by 3 bases and J by 1 base; unmatched bases: 10. This CDR3 contains 17 residues. Per the germline V gene, CDR1 is SGHAT and CDR2 is FQNNGV. This CDR3 is CASSLGARGRLQETQYF. Here the CDR3 DNA reads TGTGCCAGCAGCTTGGGGGCCAGGGGGCGTCTCCAAGAGACCCAGTACTTC.

This clonotype was recorded once. The V call is TRBV20-1, the J call TRBJ1-4; D remains unclear. V was cut by 3 bases and J by 5 bases, with 19 bases left in between. The V gene's germline CDR1 is DFQATT and CDR2 SNEGSKA (reference sequence). This CDR3 contains 16 residues. The CDR3 sequence is CSASDFPGQENEKLFF. The CDR3 DNA reads as TGCAGTGCTAGCGATTTCCCCGGCCAGGAAAATGAAAAACTGTTTTTT.

V gene TRBV20-1 combines with J gene TRBJ2-7, with D perhaps matching TRBD2 (6 bases). CDR1 and CDR2 (germline): DFQATT, SNEGSKA (reference sequence). V lost 6 bases to trimming and J lost 2 bases, with 17 bases between them. This CDR3 contains 14 residues. The CDR3 sequence is CSAASPRGTYEQYF. In DNA form, the CDR3 reads TGCAGTGCCGCCTCGCCCCGGGGGACCTACGAGCAGTACTTC.

This clonotype was found a few times. This chain joins TRBV25-1 and TRBJ2-1; D gene ambiguous. Trimming pared 3 bases from V and 0 bases from J, leaving 12 bases between. The CDR3 consists of 16 residues. Germline-derived CDR1 and CDR2 are MGHDK and SYGVNS. CDR3 protein: CASSDLDGGSYNEQFF. CDR3 bases: TGTGCCAGCAGTGACTTGGACGGTGGCTCCTACAATGAGCAGTTCTTC.

The chain employs TRBV29-1 and TRBJ2-1; D call uncertain. Germline-derived CDR1 and CDR2 are SQVTM and ANQGSEA. V shed 5 bases and J shed 3 bases, with 11 bases lying between them. CDR3 length equals 13 residues. This CDR3 is CSVLSAGYNEQFF. CDR3 bases: TGCAGCGTTCTCTCAGCCGGCTACAATGAGCAGTTCTTC.

The chain is built from TRBV7-2 and TRBJ2-1; 10 bases are a match to TRBD2. The germline V gene encodes CDR1 SGHTA and CDR2 FQGNSA. The CDR3 totals 16 residues. V trimming: 3 bases; J trimming: 4 bases; junction bases outside the gene matches: 6. In DNA form, the CDR3 reads TGTGCCAGCAGCTTTCGGCCTAGCGGGGGATACAATGAGCAGTTCTTC. Residues: CASSFRPSGGYNEQFF.

This chain links TRBV27 with TRBJ2-1, with 7 bases identical to TRBD1. The CDR3 covers 13 residues. From germline, CDR1 is MNHEY and CDR2 SMNVEV (reference sequence). Trimming took 6 bases from V and 6 from J; bases not matched to a gene: 5. CDR3 in DNA: TGTGCCAGCAGAGACACAGGGGTCAATGAGCAGTTCTTC. This sequence encodes CASRDTGVNEQFF.

This chain connects TRBV6-1 to TRBJ2-5; D ambiguous. V dropped 7 bases and J dropped 5 bases, with 11 bases sitting between them. This CDR3 is built from 12 residues. Per the germline V gene, CDR1 is MNHNS and CDR2 is SASEGT. CDR3 protein: CASKETGETQYF. The CDR3 bases are TGTGCCAGCAAGGAAACTGGGGAGACCCAGTACTTC.

The chain is built from TRBV12-3 or TRBV12-4 and TRBJ1-5; D remains ambiguous. Deletions cut 6 bases from V and 6 bases from J, with 15 bases between. The CDR3 length is 14 residues. The DNA for the CDR3 is TGTGCCAGCAGCTACCGAGATCTCAGTCAGCCCCAGCATTTT. Protein sequence: CASSYRDLSQPQHF.

The J gene is TRBJ2-3, the V gene TRBV7-2, with D possibly called TRBD1 or TRBD2 (7 bases each). This CDR3 contains 13 residues. Looked up from germline, CDR1 is SGHTA and CDR2 is FQGNSA. V gave up 4 bases and J gave up 7 bases, with 12 bases separating them. The CDR3 is CASSSRGGNTQYF. CDR3 DNA sequence: TGTGCCAGCAGCTCCAGGGGGGGGAATACGCAGTATTTT.

A note on this clonotype: A read error may explain this, as a much larger clone is one base away. The chain links TRBV6-4 to TRBJ2-1; 7 nucleotides align to TRBD2. Germline V lookup: CDR1 MRHNA, CDR2 SNTAGT. V shed 2 bases, J shed 5 bases, and the junction held 6 bases outside the gene matches. This CDR3 is 15 amino acids long. The CDR3, as DNA: TGTGCCAGCAGTGACATAGGCGGGGGTAACAATGAGCAGTTCTTC. It specifies CASSDIGGGNNEQFF.

The chain joins TRBV28 to TRBJ2-7, with a weak D call TRBD2 (5 bases). V shed 8 bases and J shed 2 bases, with 19 bases lying between them. The CDR3 loop spans 15 amino acids. Germline CDR1 and CDR2: MDHEN and SYDVKM. CDR3 coding DNA: TGTGCCAGCGTTCCCATGGTCGTGGGAGCCTACGAGCAGTACTTC. Amino acid sequence: CASVPMVVGAYEQYF.

The V gene is TRBV5-1, the J gene TRBJ2-2; 8 bases map to TRBD1. The germline V gene encodes CDR1 SGHRS and CDR2 YFSETQ. Unmatched junction bases numbered 8, after V lost 0 bases and J lost 7 bases. The CDR3 loop spans 16 amino acids. CDR3 in amino acids: CASSLAGTGRNGELFF. The CDR3 DNA is TGCGCCAGCAGCTTGGCCGGGACAGGACGAAACGGGGAGCTGTTTTTT.

This clonotype has only a few counts. The chain couples TRBV7-8 to TRBJ2-3, with unresolved D. V lost 4 bases, J lost 2 bases, and 7 bases lay in between. In germline, CDR1 is SGHVS, CDR2 FQNEAQ. The CDR3 is made up of 13 amino acids. CDR3 region: CASSWLITDTQYF. The CDR3 DNA sequence: TGTGCCAGCAGCTGGTTGATCACAGATACGCAGTATTTT.

This clonotype has more than one count but fewer than ten. This chain joins TRBV14 and TRBJ2-5; D is undetermined. V was trimmed by 1 base and J by 5 bases, leaving 11 bases between them. The CDR3 has 14 residues. CDR1 and CDR2 from the germline V gene are SGHDN and FVKESK. CDR3 residues: CASSQAGPTETQYF. The DNA of the CDR3 is TGTGCCAGCAGCCAAGCTGGACCCACCGAGACCCAGTACTTC.

V is TRBV20-1 and J is TRBJ2-5; D possibly corresponds to TRBD2 (6 bases). The CDR3 is 13 residues long. Germline-derived CDR1 and CDR2 are DFQATT and SNEGSKA (reference sequence). V was pared by 4 bases and J by 5 bases, with 14 bases between. In nucleotides, the CDR3 is TGCAGTGCTATTCGGGGACTCCGGGAGACCCAGTACTTC. It is translated as CSAIRGLRETQYF.

CDR3 DNA: TGTGCCAGCAGCCCAGTCCCCCACGAGCAGTACTTC. Its protein product is CASSPVPHEQYF. The V call is TRBV7-8, the J call TRBJ2-4; the D is unclear. The end of the DNA fits TRBJ2-7 better, so the J call may be wrong. The CDR3 has 12 residues. Germline V gene sequence: CDR1 SGHVS, CDR2 FQNEAQ.

This clonotype occurred once. The rearrangement uses TRBV7-8 and TRBJ2-1; no reliable D call. The length of the CDR3 is 19 residues. Trimming left V 1 base short and J 0 bases short, with 19 bases between. Germline CDR1 and CDR2: SGHVS and FQNEAQ. The chain's CDR3 is CASSLVRVPKRDSYNEQFF. The CDR3 DNA reads TGTGCCAGCAGCTTAGTACGAGTTCCCAAAAGAGACTCCTACAATGAGCAGTTCTTC. The entire variable domain, with the rest obtained from reference TRBV7-8 and TRBJ2-1, is as follows: GAGVSQSPRYKVAKRGQDVALRCDPISGHVSLFWYQQALGQGPEFLTYFQNEAQLDKSGLPSDRFFAERPEGSVSTLKIQRTQQEDSAVYLCASSLVRVPKRDSYNEQFFGPGTRLTVL.

This chain joins TRBV6-2 or TRBV6-3 and TRBJ2-2; no firm D call. Trimming stripped 6 bases from V and 0 bases from J, with 11 bases between. This CDR3 spans 15 amino acids. CDR1 MNHEY and CDR2 SVGEGT come from the germline V gene. The CDR3 loop reads CASSRDGANTGELFF. CDR3 DNA sequence: TGTGCCAGCAGCCGTGACGGCGCGAACACCGGGGAGCTGTTTTTT.

The chain has TRBV20-1 and TRBJ2-1; TRBD2 matches at 11 bases. The CDR3 has 16 amino acids. Unmatched junction bases numbered 10, after V lost 5 bases and J lost 4 bases. Looked up from germline, CDR1 is DFQATT and CDR2 is SNEGSKA (reference sequence). CDR3 nucleotides: TGCAGTGCTTCCCGCCCCCTAGCGGGAGGTTACAATGAGCAGTTCTTC. Its translation is CSASRPLAGGYNEQFF.

In DNA form, the CDR3 reads TGTGCCAGCAGTTTCAATCTTGCCGGGATTGGCTACACCTTC. Translated, it gives CASSFNLAGIGYTF. The rearrangement links TRBV6-5 to TRBJ1-2; no definite D call. The CDR3 has 14 amino acids. CDR1 is MNHEY, CDR2 SVGAGI, per germline. V lost 4 bases and J lost 7, with 16 bases in between.

This clonotype has just a few counts. The chain carries TRBV27 and TRBJ1-2; the D is unclear. This CDR3 contains 12 residues. Germline-derived CDR1 and CDR2 are MNHEY and SMNVEV (reference sequence). Deletions cut 5 bases from V and 6 bases from J, with 10 bases between. This chain's CDR3 is CASSARGNGYTF. CDR3 DNA sequence: TGTGCCAGCAGTGCAAGAGGGAATGGCTACACCTTC.

This sequence joins TRBV27 and TRBJ2-7, with D unclear. This CDR3 region has 14 residues. Trimming shortened V by 1 base and J by 0 bases, and 7 bases separated the two germline ends. Germline CDR1 and CDR2: MNHEY and SMNVEV (reference sequence). The CDR3 loop is CASSLWVSSYEQYF. In DNA, the CDR3 is TGTGCCAGCAGTTTATGGGTCAGCTCCTACGAGCAGTACTTC.